A selection of T cell receptor beta chains follows, all from one sample in a study of blood T cell repertoires in COVID-19. The data were produced by immunoSEQ multiplex PCR, yet TCRdb's version contains in-frame clones alone and is incomplete. The table shows 85,000 to 120,000 clones, with around 86% occurring only once. What was sequenced was peripheral blood. Every receptor here comes from a man between 45 and 60 years old with active or convalescent COVID-19. The CDR3 runs from the conserved cysteine through the conserved F or W. The D gene is left open where the match is weak. Clone size appears in some rows only: once, few, many, or a class for an expanded clone.

J: TRBJ1-5; length: 14; D: NA; V: TRBV6-6; size: NA; DNA: TGTGCCAGCAGTTATAGCGAGGACAATCAGCCCCAGCATTTT; CDR3: CASSYSEDNQPQHF
J: TRBJ2-3; length: 15; D: TRBD2; V: TRBV28; size: NA; DNA: TGTGCCAGCAGTCCGACTAGCGGTTTTACAGATACGCAGTATTTT; CDR3: CASSPTSGFTDTQYF
J: TRBJ2-7; length: 15; D: NA; V: TRBV21-1; size: NA; DNA: TGTGCCAGCAGCACGACCGGGACAGGGTCTCGGGAGCAGTACTTC; CDR3: CASSTTGTGSREQYF
J: TRBJ2-1; length: 15; D: TRBD2; V: TRBV5-1; size: NA; DNA: TGCGCCAGCAGCGATAGCGGGGTCTCCTACAATGAGCAGTTCTTC; CDR3: CASSDSGVSYNEQFF
J: TRBJ2-7; length: 16; D: TRBD1; V: TRBV30; size: NA; DNA: TGTGCCTGGAGTACAACCGGGACAGGGACAGGGTACGAGCAGTACTTC; CDR3: CAWSTTGTGTGYEQYF
J: TRBJ2-5; length: 16; D: NA; V: TRBV14; size: NA; DNA: TGTGCCAGCAGCCAACTCAGACAGCACGGCCAAGAGACCCAGTACTTC; CDR3: CASSQLRQHGQETQYF
J: TRBJ2-1; length: 13; D: NA; V: TRBV6-2/TRBV6-3; size: NA; DNA: TGTGCCAGCAGTTACGCCGCGAGGTATGAGCAGTTCTTC; CDR3: CASSYAARYEQFF
J: TRBJ2-3; length: 13; D: NA; V: TRBV7-2; size: NA; DNA: TGTGCCAGCAGCTCCCTTCGCGCGGATACGCAGTATTTT; CDR3: CASSSLRADTQYF
J: TRBJ1-1; length: 13; D: NA; V: TRBV18; size: NA; DNA: TGTGCCAGCTCGGCAGGGCAGGACACTGAAGCTTTCTTT; CDR3: CASSAGQDTEAFF
J: TRBJ1-1; length: 13; D: NA; V: TRBV28; size: NA; DNA: TGTGCCAGCAGACCTCCGGGTAATGCTGAAGCTTTCTTT; CDR3: CASRPPGNAEAFF
J: TRBJ1-1; length: 13; D: NA; V: TRBV6-5; size: NA; DNA: TGTGCCAGCAGTTACGACAGCAACACTGAAGCTTTCTTT; CDR3: CASSYDSNTEAFF
J: TRBJ2-5; length: 16; D: TRBD2; V: TRBV24-1; size: NA; DNA: TGTGCCACCAGTGATTTTGGCCTAGCGGGGGAGGAGACCCAGTACTTC; CDR3: CATSDFGLAGEETQYF
J: TRBJ2-3; length: 18; D: TRBD2; V: TRBV3-1/TRBV3-2; size: NA; DNA: TGTGCCAGCAGCCAAGATCGGACTACGGGGGGGGGCACAGATACGCAGTATTTT; CDR3: CASSQDRTTGGGTDTQYF
J: TRBJ2-1; length: 14; D: TRBD2; V: TRBV27; size: NA; DNA: TGTGCCAGCACTCAGCGGGGGGGTTACAATGAGCAGTTCTTC; CDR3: CASTQRGGYNEQFF
J: TRBJ1-1; length: 15; D: TRBD1; V: TRBV9; size: NA; DNA: TGTGCCAGCAGCCCGGGGGACAGGAAGAACACTGAAGCTTTCTTT; CDR3: CASSPGDRKNTEAFF
J: TRBJ1-6; length: 16; D: NA; V: TRBV28; size: NA; DNA: TGTGCCAGCAGGGGGGAGGCGACCCCCGATAATTCACCCCTCCACTTT; CDR3: CASRGEATPDNSPLHF
J: TRBJ2-1; length: 19; D: NA; V: TRBV5-1; size: NA; DNA: TGCGCCAGCAGCTCACGTGTCACCTCGGAACTAGCATCCTACAATGAGCAGTTCTTC; CDR3: CASSSRVTSELASYNEQFF
J: TRBJ2-2; length: 15; D: TRBD2; V: TRBV5-4; size: NA; DNA: TGTGCCAGCAGAGGGACTAGCGGGGGGCACGGGGAGCTGTTTTTT; CDR3: CASRGTSGGHGELFF
J: TRBJ1-1; length: 12; D: NA; V: TRBV5-4; size: NA; DNA: TGTGCCAGCGGGGGCATGAACACTGAAGCTTTCTTT; CDR3: CASGGMNTEAFF
J: TRBJ2-2; length: 14; D: NA; V: TRBV10-3; size: NA; DNA: TGTGCCATCACCAACCAGACAGGTACCGGGGAGCTGTTTTTT; CDR3: CAITNQTGTGELFF
J: TRBJ1-5; length: 14; D: TRBD1; V: TRBV9; size: NA; DNA: TGTGCCAGCAGCCGTACAGGGGGCAATCAGCCCCAGCATTTT; CDR3: CASSRTGGNQPQHF
J: TRBJ2-7; length: 13; D: TRBD1; V: TRBV5-1; size: once; DNA: TGCGCCAGCAGCGGACAGGGATTGGACGAGCAGTACTTC; CDR3: CASSGQGLDEQYF
J: TRBJ1-3; length: 15; D: NA; V: TRBV10-3; size: NA; DNA: TGTGCCATCAGTGATCCCCAGGGCTCTGGAAACACCATATATTTT; CDR3: CAISDPQGSGNTIYF
J: TRBJ1-5; length: 16; D: TRBD1; V: TRBV5-1; size: NA; DNA: TGCGCCAGCAGCCCGGGACAGGGAGGGAGCAATCAGCCCCAGCATTTT; CDR3: CASSPGQGGSNQPQHF
J: TRBJ2-7; length: 15; D: TRBD1; V: TRBV5-1; size: NA; DNA: TGCGCCAGCAGCTGGGGCGGGACAGGGTCTTACGAGCAGTACTTC; CDR3: CASSWGGTGSYEQYF
J: TRBJ2-5; length: 13; D: NA; V: TRBV2; size: NA; DNA: TGTGCCAGCAGTGACAGGGCGGAAGAGACCCAGTACTTC; CDR3: CASSDRAEETQYF
J: TRBJ2-5; length: 11; D: NA; V: TRBV7-9; size: few; DNA: TGTGCCAGCAGCATCAGGGAGACCCAGTACTTC; CDR3: CASSIRETQYF
J: TRBJ2-7; length: 13; D: TRBD1; V: TRBV7-9; size: once; DNA: TGTGCCAGCAGCCGGACAGGGAGGTACGAGCAGTACTTC; CDR3: CASSRTGRYEQYF
J: TRBJ1-3; length: 15; D: NA; V: TRBV7-2; size: NA; DNA: TGTGCCAGCAGCCCCATGGGCCTCGCTGGAAACACCATATATTTT; CDR3: CASSPMGLAGNTIYF
J: TRBJ2-3; length: 16; D: NA; V: TRBV6-1; size: NA; DNA: TGTGCCAGCAGTGAAGATTCAGGACTAAGCACAGATACGCAGTATTTT; CDR3: CASSEDSGLSTDTQYF
J: TRBJ1-3; length: 15; D: NA; V: TRBV5-6; size: NA; DNA: TGTGCCAGCAGCTTGTATCGCAGGGGTGGAAACACCATATATTTT; CDR3: CASSLYRRGGNTIYF
J: TRBJ1-2; length: 13; D: TRBD1; V: TRBV9; size: NA; DNA: TGTGCCAGCAGCGGACAGGGGGTTGACGGCTACACCTTC; CDR3: CASSGQGVDGYTF
J: TRBJ1-1; length: 12; D: NA; V: TRBV28; size: once; DNA: TGTGCCAGCAGTTTACGACAGGCTGAAGCTTTCTTT; CDR3: CASSLRQAEAFF
J: TRBJ2-7; length: 13; D: TRBD1; V: TRBV12-3/TRBV12-4; size: NA; DNA: TGTGCCAGCTTAAAACAGGGGACCTACGAGCAGTACTTC; CDR3: CASLKQGTYEQYF
J: TRBJ1-6; length: 12; D: NA; V: TRBV7-9; size: few; DNA: TGTGCCAGCAGCCGGGGAATTTCACCCCTCCACTTT; CDR3: CASSRGISPLHF
J: TRBJ2-2; length: 15; D: TRBD1; V: TRBV2; size: NA; DNA: TGTGCCAGCGGGGGACAGGGAGAGAGCACCGGGGAGCTGTTTTTT; CDR3: CASGGQGESTGELFF
J: TRBJ2-4; length: 16; D: TRBD1; V: TRBV10-1; size: NA; DNA: TGCGCCAGCAGTGATAACAGGGGTGAGAGAAAAAACATTCAGTACTTC; CDR3: CASSDNRGERKNIQYF
J: TRBJ1-6; length: 16; D: TRBD1; V: TRBV6-5; size: NA; DNA: TGTGCCAGCAGTTACTCCTGGGGACAGACCCCCCCACCCCTCCACTTT; CDR3: CASSYSWGQTPPPLHF
J: TRBJ2-7; length: 16; D: TRBD1; V: TRBV11-2; size: NA; DNA: TGTGCCAGCAGCCCTTTAAAAAGACAGGGGGCGTACGAGCAGTACTTC; CDR3: CASSPLKRQGAYEQYF
J: TRBJ1-1; length: 15; D: TRBD1; V: TRBV15; size: NA; DNA: TGTGCCACGAACAGGGGATCAATGGGGTACACTGAAGCTTTCTTT; CDR3: CATNRGSMGYTEAFF
J: TRBJ2-2; length: 12; D: NA; V: TRBV29-1; size: NA; DNA: TGCAGCGTTGAACCGGGTCCCGGGGAGCTGTTTTTT; CDR3: CSVEPGPGELFF
J: TRBJ1-5; length: 14; D: TRBD1; V: TRBV30; size: NA; DNA: TGTGCCTGGAGAGGACAGGGAAGCAATCAGCCCCAGCATTTT; CDR3: CAWRGQGSNQPQHF
J: TRBJ1-1; length: 14; D: NA; V: TRBV3-1/TRBV3-2; size: NA; DNA: TGTGCCAGCAGCCAAGGACAGATGAACACTGAAGCTTTCTTT; CDR3: CASSQGQMNTEAFF
J: TRBJ1-2; length: 13; D: NA; V: TRBV12-3/TRBV12-4; size: NA; DNA: TGTGCCAGCAGTTTAGGAGAACCCTATGGCTACACCTTC; CDR3: CASSLGEPYGYTF
J: TRBJ2-7; length: 15; D: NA; V: TRBV28; size: NA; DNA: TGTGCCAGCAGTCCAGGCTCCGGCAGGTTGATCGAGCAGTACTTC; CDR3: CASSPGSGRLIEQYF
J: TRBJ2-5; length: 15; D: TRBD2; V: TRBV2; size: NA; DNA: TGTGCCAGCGTCGTGGCGGGGGTGTTCCAAGAGACCCAGTACTTC; CDR3: CASVVAGVFQETQYF
J: TRBJ2-5; length: 13; D: NA; V: TRBV27; size: NA; DNA: TGTGCCAGCAGTTTGAACTACCAAGAGACCCAGTACTTC; CDR3: CASSLNYQETQYF